The T cell receptor beta chain under discussion was sequenced for a study of response to subunit inactivated influenza vaccine. Overall study results and limits: Seasonal influenza vaccination, on each occasion, was suggested by the authors to recruit few new T cells.

The CDR3 runs to 15 residues. Trimming took 3 bases from V and 0 from J, leaving 7 bases between them. Germline V lookup: CDR1 SGHDT, CDR2 YYEEEE. TCRdb itself ran the RT-PCR reads through MiXCR, one entry per CDR3 protein. The data show about 780,000 distinct CDR3 sequences, with roughly 18% seen just once and around 9.9% held by the top ten. This clonotype has a handful of counts. The antigen is unknown. The TCR comes from a middle-aged man who received an inactivated influenza vaccine. The V call is TRBV5-6, the J call TRBJ2-6, with D unclear. Material: PBMCs from blood, obtained more than 4 days after vaccination. CDR3 in DNA: TGTGCCAGCAGCTCTCGGATCTCTGGGGCCAACGTCCTGACTTTC. This sequence encodes CASSSRISGANVLTF.